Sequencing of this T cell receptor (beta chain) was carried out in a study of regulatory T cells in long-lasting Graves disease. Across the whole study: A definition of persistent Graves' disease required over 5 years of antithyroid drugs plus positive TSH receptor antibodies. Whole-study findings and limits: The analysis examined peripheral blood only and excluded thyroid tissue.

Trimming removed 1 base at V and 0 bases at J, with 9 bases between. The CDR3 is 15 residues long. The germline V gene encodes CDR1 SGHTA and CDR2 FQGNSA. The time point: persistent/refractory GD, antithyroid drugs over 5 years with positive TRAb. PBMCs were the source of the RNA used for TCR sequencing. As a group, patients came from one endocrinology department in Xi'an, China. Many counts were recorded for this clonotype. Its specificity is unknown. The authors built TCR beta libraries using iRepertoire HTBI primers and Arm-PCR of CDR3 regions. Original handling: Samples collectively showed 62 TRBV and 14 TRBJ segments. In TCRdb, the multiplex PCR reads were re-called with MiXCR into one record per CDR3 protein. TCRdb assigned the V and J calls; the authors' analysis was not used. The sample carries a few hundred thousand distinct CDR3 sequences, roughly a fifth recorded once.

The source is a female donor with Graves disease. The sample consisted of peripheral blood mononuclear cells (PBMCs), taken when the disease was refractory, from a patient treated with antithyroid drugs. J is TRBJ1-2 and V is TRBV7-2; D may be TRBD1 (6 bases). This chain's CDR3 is CASSLVTGTNYGYTF. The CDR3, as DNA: TGTGCCAGCAGCTTAGTGACAGGAACTAACTATGGCTACACCTTC.